This entry lists 11 T cell receptor beta chains sequenced from one sample in a study of graft-versus-host responses after intestinal transplantation. Antigens of these TCRs are unknown. Clones were read by immunoSEQ multiplex PCR, and TCRdb kept only the in-frame ones, dropping some. The sample lists about 97,000 clones, around 92% occurring once. This specimen consisted of unstimulated CD4+ T cells sorted from spleen or lymph node cells, obtained before transplant. The receptor source for this set is a human donor who was the organ donor for an intestinal transplant.

The J gene is TRBJ1-1, the V gene TRBV5-1, with D perhaps matching TRBD1 (5 bases). Germline CDR1 is SGHRS and CDR2 is YFSETQ. The CDR3 sequence is 11 residues long. V was cut by 5 bases and J by 4 bases, with 6 bases left in between. The CDR3, as DNA: TGCGCCAGCAGGGGGGGCACTGAAGCTTTCTTT. Translated, it gives CASRGGTEAFF.

The rearrangement joins TRBV19 to TRBJ2-3; 9 nucleotides agree with TRBD1. The CDR3 spans 15 residues. The V gene's germline CDR1 is LNHDA and CDR2 SQIVND (reference sequence). J lost 2 bases, V lost 5 bases, and 5 bases had no gene match. CDR3 loop: CASSHGDRATDTQYF. The CDR3 region has the DNA TGTGCCAGTAGTCACGGGGACAGGGCCACAGATACGCAGTATTTT.

The chain recombines TRBV10-1 with TRBJ2-2; perhaps TRBD1 as D (6 bases). The V end was cut by 4 bases, the J end by 3 bases, with 12 bases between. The CDR3 runs to 15 residues. The germline V gene encodes CDR1 WNHNN and CDR2 SYGVQD (reference sequence). The CDR3 DNA is TGCGCCAGCAGTGGTCAAGGGGGTGACACCGGGGAGCTGTTTTTT. Amino acid sequence: CASSGQGGDTGELFF.

This chain uses TRBV4-2 with TRBJ2-2, with 16 bases fitting TRBD2. CDR1 LGHNA and CDR2 YNFKEQ come from the germline V gene. V was pared by 3 bases and J by 5 bases, with 3 bases of the junction left unmatched. The CDR3 contains 17 residues. CDR3 in DNA: TGTGCCAGCAGCCAGGGACTAGCGGGGGGGTATACCGGGGAGCTGTTTTTT. This gives the protein CASSQGLAGGYTGELFF.

V is TRBV4-3 and J is TRBJ2-7; D is unclear. There are 16 residues in the CDR3. With 0 bases removed from V and 6 bases from J, the gap between germline ends came to 18 bases. Germline CDR1 LGHNA, CDR2 YSLEER. In nucleotides, the CDR3 is TGCGCCAGCAGCCAAGATCCAAACCGCATCGGCGGCGAGCAGTACTTC. Amino acid sequence: CASSQDPNRIGGEQYF.

The rearrangement links TRBV5-4 to TRBJ2-4, with D possibly TRBD1 on 6 matching bases. CDR3 length: 16 amino acids. The ends were cut back, 4 bases at V and 1 base at J, with 15 bases in the middle. Germline V gene data show CDR1 as SGHNT and CDR2 as YYREEE (reference sequence). CDR3 in amino acids: CASSPSRDTAKNIQYF. The CDR3 region has the DNA TGTGCCAGCAGCCCTTCCCGGGACACCGCCAAAAACATTCAGTACTTC.

The V gene is TRBV11-2, the J gene TRBJ1-4; D is perhaps TRBD1 (5 bases). The CDR3 is 12 residues long. Between the trimmed V and J ends, which lost 11 bases and 5 bases, there was a span of 12 bases. Per the germline V gene, CDR1 is SGHAT and CDR2 is FQNNGV. This CDR3 reads CASAGGNEKLFF. CDR3 in DNA: TGTGCCTCCGCCGGGGGGAATGAAAAACTGTTTTTT.

The CDR3 loop is CASSHTRGVRRGLGVLEQYF. The CDR3 DNA reads as TGTGCCAGCAGCCACACTAGGGGCGTACGCCGGGGACTAGGGGTCCTCGAGCAGTACTTC. The J gene is TRBJ2-7, the V gene TRBV21-1; TRBD2, as called in the table, went unchecked against the DNA. TRBV21-1 is reported as a pseudogene. The CDR3 loop spans 20 amino acids.

As for this clone: Other DNA sequences from this sample encode an identical CDR3 as well. The chain is built from TRBV4-2 and TRBJ2-2, with 9 bases lining up with TRBD2. Trimming at V came to 1 base and at J to 2 bases, leaving 11 bases not matched to a gene. The CDR3 totals 19 residues. Germline CDR1 is LGHNA and CDR2 is YNFKEQ. The DNA for the CDR3 is TGTGCCAGCAGCCAAGTTGGCCAAGCGGGGGGAGTAAACACCGGGGAGCTGTTTTTT. Encoded protein: CASSQVGQAGGVNTGELFF.

The rearrangement links TRBV28 to TRBJ2-7; D is uncertain. CDR3 length equals 16 residues. Germline values: CDR1 MDHEN, CDR2 SYDVKM. The V end lost 4 bases, the J end lost 4 bases, and 20 bases lay between the germline ends. The CDR3 reads CASSSRGGVIRYEQYF. Here the CDR3 DNA reads TGTGCCAGCAGTTCCAGAGGCGGAGTAATAAGGTACGAGCAGTACTTC.

This CDR3 reads CASSLVGGTTGNEQFF. The CDR3 bases are TGTGCCAGCAGCCTTGTGGGGGGTACCACCGGGAATGAGCAGTTCTTC. The chain combines TRBV7-2 with TRBJ2-1; the D gene is possibly TRBD2 (6 bases). Germline V gene data show CDR1 as SGHTA and CDR2 as FQGNSA. The CDR3 contains 16 residues. V was cut by 5 bases and J by 7 bases, with 21 bases left in between.